The 4 T cell receptor beta chains in this list originate from one sample, sequenced in a study of blood T cell repertoires in COVID-19 (TCRdb year 2020). The library came from the immunoSEQ multiplex PCR assay. The table was pulled from immuneACCESS by TCRdb, which kept in-frame rearrangements only. Such tables lose some clones; where checked, under half of the loss comes from unresolved V genes, and the rest has no known cause. In this sample the table shows 67,000 or so clones, approximately 77% of which occur a single time. The ten largest clones add up to 0.65% to 0.9% of the sample. The sequenced material came from peripheral blood. Source of these receptors: a woman in her 70s with acute or convalescent COVID-19.

J is TRBJ2-1 and V is TRBV11-2; TRBD1 agrees at 8 bases. The CDR3 sequence is 15 residues long. CDR1 and CDR2 from the germline V gene are SGHAT and FQNNGV. V dropped 1 base and J dropped 8; count of bases not matched to a gene: 7. The CDR3 nucleotides read TGTGCCAGCAGCTTAGCGGGACAGGCATCATATGAGCAGTTCTTC. This sequence encodes CASSLAGQASYEQFF.

The chain uses TRBV12-3 or TRBV12-4 and TRBJ2-4, with 7 positions matching TRBD2. This CDR3 contains 13 residues. V lost 6 bases, J lost 7 bases, and 6 bases stayed unmatched. As DNA, the CDR3 is TGTGCCAGCAGCTCGGGACTAACGAACATTCAGTACTTC. This gives the protein CASSSGLTNIQYF.

The chain carries TRBV7-9 and TRBJ2-3; weak D call: TRBD2 (6 bases). This CDR3 spans 16 amino acids. V shed 4 bases and J shed 0 bases, with 14 bases lying between them. Germline CDR1 SEHNR, CDR2 FQNEAQ (reference sequence). Written as DNA, the CDR3 is TGTGCCAGCAGCTCAGACCGGGACTTTAGCACAGATACGCAGTATTTT. Translating it yields CASSSDRDFSTDTQYF.

The chain has TRBV30 and TRBJ1-2; 10 bases map to TRBD1. The germline CDR1 and CDR2 sequences are GTSNPN and SVGIG (reference sequence). V trimming: 5 bases; J trimming: 5 bases; junction bases outside the gene matches: 5. The CDR3 totals 13 residues. CDR3 loop: CAWGQGEGYGYTF. As DNA, the CDR3 is TGTGCCTGGGGACAGGGGGAAGGATATGGCTACACCTTC. Full variable domain (missing parts from reference TRBV30 and TRBJ1-2): SQTIHQWPATLVQPVGSPLSLECTVEGTSNPNLYWYRQAAGRGLQLLFYSVGIGQISSEVPQNLSASRPQDRQFILSSKKLLLSDSGFYLCAWGQGEGYGYTFGSGTRLTVV.